These 7 T cell receptor beta chains originate from one sample sequenced in a study of cytomegalovirus exposure and HLA in healthy donors. Amplification used 60 Vbeta primers and 13 Jbeta primers. Repertoires were generated with immunoSEQ multiplex PCR, while TCRdb's copy carries only in-frame clones and drops some. The table has under 100,000 clones, roughly four fifths seen once; the top ten hold more than 7%. Specimen: PBMCs. Receptor source: a human donor in good health.

The chain uses TRBV6-1 and TRBJ2-7; 7 bases line up with TRBD1. This CDR3 has 13 amino acids. CDR1 and CDR2 from the germline V gene are MNHNS and SASEGT. The ends lost 6 bases at V and 1 base at J; junction bases unmatched: 3. CDR3 in amino acids: CASRVTGSYEQYF. DNA for the CDR3: TGTGCCAGCAGGGTGACAGGGTCCTACGAGCAGTACTTC.

The rearrangement links TRBV2 to TRBJ1-2, with 7 bases that match TRBD1. The trim removed 7 bases at V and 4 bases at J, leaving 12 bases unmatched. The CDR3 contains 15 residues. Germline-derived CDR1 and CDR2 are SNHLY and FYNNEI. CDR3 sequence: CASTRQGTTSYGYTF. Written as DNA, the CDR3 is TGTGCCAGCACCAGACAGGGTACGACTAGCTATGGCTACACCTTC. The entire variable domain, with the rest obtained from reference TRBV2 and TRBJ1-2, is as follows: EPEVTQTPSHQVTQMGQEVILRCVPISNHLYFYWYRQILGQKVEFLVSFYNNEISEKSEIFDDQFSVERPDGSNFTLKIRSTKLEDSAMYFCASTRQGTTSYGYTFGSGTRLTVV.

This clone was counted a few times. The rearrangement joins TRBV10-3 to TRBJ1-5; 10 nucleotides align to TRBD1. With 10 bases clipped from V and 7 bases from J, the junction kept 13 bases outside the gene matches. The CDR3 extends over 15 amino acids. The germline V gene encodes CDR1 ENHRY and CDR2 SYGVKD. The CDR3 here is CATRGDRGRGQPQHF. CDR3 coding DNA: TGTGCCACCAGAGGAGACAGGGGGCGCGGACAGCCCCAGCATTTT.

The chain couples TRBV2 to TRBJ2-7, with 8 bases aligning to TRBD2. Germline V CDR1 and CDR2: SNHLY, FYNNEI. Trimming at V came to 7 bases and at J to 2 bases, leaving 7 bases not matched to a gene. The CDR3 length is 14 residues. The CDR3 sequence: CASMTGGKTYEQYF. The DNA of the CDR3 is TGTGCCAGCATGACGGGAGGGAAAACCTACGAGCAGTACTTC.

The chain recombines TRBV5-6 with TRBJ1-1; unclear D gene. Trimming shortened V by 4 bases and J by 8 bases, and 12 bases separated the two germline ends. The CDR3 totals 12 residues. Germline CDR1 and CDR2: SGHDT and YYEEEE. The CDR3 loop reads CASSPTGREAFF. The CDR3 nucleotides are TGTGCCAGCAGCCCTACCGGGAGGGAAGCTTTCTTT.

The chain joins TRBV4-1 to TRBJ2-3, with TRBD2 matching 7 bases. V gave up 3 bases and J gave up 4 bases; unmatched junction bases: 1. The CDR3 runs to 13 residues. The germline gives CDR1 MGHRA, CDR2 YSYEKL. The CDR3 bases are TGCGCCAGCAGCCACGCGGGAGCAGATACGCAGTATTTT. This codes for CASSHAGADTQYF.

The CDR3 reads CASSIRQGLTEAFF. In DNA form, the CDR3 reads TGTGCCAGTAGTATAAGACAGGGACTCACTGAAGCTTTCTTT. The chain combines TRBV19 with TRBJ1-1; 7 nucleotides agree with TRBD1. V lost 2 bases, J lost 4 bases, and 4 bases stayed unmatched. CDR3 size: 14 residues. Germline CDR1 LNHDA, CDR2 SQIVND (reference sequence).